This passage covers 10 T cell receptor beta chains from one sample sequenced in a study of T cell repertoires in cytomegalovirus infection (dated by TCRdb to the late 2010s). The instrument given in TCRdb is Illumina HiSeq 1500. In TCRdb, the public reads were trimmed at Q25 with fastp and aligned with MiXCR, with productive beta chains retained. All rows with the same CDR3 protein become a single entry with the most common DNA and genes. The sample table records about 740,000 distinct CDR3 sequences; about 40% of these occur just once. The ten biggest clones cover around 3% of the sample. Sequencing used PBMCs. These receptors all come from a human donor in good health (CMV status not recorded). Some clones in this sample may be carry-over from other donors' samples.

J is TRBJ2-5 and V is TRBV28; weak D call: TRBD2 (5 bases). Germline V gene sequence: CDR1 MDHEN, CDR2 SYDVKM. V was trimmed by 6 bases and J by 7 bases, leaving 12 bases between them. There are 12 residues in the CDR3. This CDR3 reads CASRQIRGTQYF. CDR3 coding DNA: TGTGCCAGCAGACAAATTCGGGGGACCCAGTACTTC.

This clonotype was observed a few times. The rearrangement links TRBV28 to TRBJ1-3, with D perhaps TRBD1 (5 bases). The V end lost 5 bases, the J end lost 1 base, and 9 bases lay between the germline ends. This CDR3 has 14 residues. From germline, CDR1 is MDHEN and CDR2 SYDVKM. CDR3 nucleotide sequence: TGTGCCAGCAGTCCGAACAGGTCTGGAAACACCATATATTTT. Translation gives CASSPNRSGNTIYF.

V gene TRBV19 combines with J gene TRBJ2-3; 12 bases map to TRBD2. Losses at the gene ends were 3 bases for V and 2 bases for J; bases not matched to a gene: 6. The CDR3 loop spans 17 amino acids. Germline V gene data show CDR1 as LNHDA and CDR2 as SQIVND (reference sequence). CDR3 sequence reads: CASSMGLAGGPTDTQYF. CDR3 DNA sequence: TGTGCCAGTAGTATGGGTCTAGCGGGGGGGCCCACAGATACGCAGTATTTT. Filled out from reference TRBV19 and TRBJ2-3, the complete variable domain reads DGGITQSPKYLFRKEGQNVTLSCEQNLNHDAMYWYRQDPGQGLRLIYYSQIVNDFQKGDIAEGYSVSREKKESFPLTVTSAQKNPTAFYLCASSMGLAGGPTDTQYFGPGTRLTVL.

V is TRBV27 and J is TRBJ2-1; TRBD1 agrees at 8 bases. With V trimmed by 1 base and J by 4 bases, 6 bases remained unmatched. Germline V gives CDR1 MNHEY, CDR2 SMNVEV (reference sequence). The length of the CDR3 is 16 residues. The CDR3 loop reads CASSLLTGEPYNEQFF. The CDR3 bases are TGTGCCAGCAGTTTATTGACAGGGGAACCTTACAATGAGCAGTTCTTC.

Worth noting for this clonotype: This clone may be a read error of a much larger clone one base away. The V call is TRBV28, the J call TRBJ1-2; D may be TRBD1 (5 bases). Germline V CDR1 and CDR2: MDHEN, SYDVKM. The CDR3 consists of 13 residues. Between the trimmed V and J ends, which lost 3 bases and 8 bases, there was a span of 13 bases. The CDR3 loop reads CASSFDRGRGYTF. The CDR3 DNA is TGTGCCAGCAGTTTTGATCGGGGACGCGGCTACACCTTC.

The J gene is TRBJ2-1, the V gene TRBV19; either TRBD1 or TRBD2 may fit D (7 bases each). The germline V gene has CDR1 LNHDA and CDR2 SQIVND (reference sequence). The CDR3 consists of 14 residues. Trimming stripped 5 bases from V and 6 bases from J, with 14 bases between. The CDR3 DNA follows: TGTGCCAGTAGTTTTACAGGGGAGGGCAATGAGCAGTTCTTC. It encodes CASSFTGEGNEQFF.

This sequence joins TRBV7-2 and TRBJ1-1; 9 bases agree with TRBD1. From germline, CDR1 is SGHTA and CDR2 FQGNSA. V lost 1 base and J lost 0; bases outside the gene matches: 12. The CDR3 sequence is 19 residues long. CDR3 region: CASSLVADRGDSMNTEAFF. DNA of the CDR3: TGTGCCAGCAGCTTAGTTGCGGACAGGGGAGATAGCATGAACACTGAAGCTTTCTTT.

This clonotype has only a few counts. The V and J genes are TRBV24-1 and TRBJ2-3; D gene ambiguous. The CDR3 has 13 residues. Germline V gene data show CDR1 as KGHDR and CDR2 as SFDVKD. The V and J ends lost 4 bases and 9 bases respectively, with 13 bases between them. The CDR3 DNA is TGTGCCACCAGTGACCCCCGGCTAGTAACGCAGTATTTT. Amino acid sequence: CATSDPRLVTQYF.

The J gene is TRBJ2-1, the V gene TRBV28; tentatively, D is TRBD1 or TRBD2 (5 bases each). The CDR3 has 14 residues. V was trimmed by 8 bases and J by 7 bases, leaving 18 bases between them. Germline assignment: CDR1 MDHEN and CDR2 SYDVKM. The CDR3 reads CASGERAGKNEQFF. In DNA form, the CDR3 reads TGTGCCAGCGGAGAGAGGGCAGGGAAGAATGAGCAGTTCTTC. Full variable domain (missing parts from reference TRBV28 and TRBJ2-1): DVKVTQSSRYLVKRTGEKVFLECVQDMDHENMFWYRQDPGLGLRLIYFSYDVKMKEKGDIPEGYSVSREKKERFSLILESASTNQTSMYLCASGERAGKNEQFFGPGTRLTVL.

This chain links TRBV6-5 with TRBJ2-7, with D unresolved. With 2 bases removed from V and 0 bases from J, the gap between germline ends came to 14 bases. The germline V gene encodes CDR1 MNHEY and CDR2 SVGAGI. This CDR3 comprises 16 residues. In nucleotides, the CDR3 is TGTGCCAGCAGTTACGAGGTGGGCCGGCCCTCCTACGAGCAGTACTTC. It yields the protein CASSYEVGRPSYEQYF.